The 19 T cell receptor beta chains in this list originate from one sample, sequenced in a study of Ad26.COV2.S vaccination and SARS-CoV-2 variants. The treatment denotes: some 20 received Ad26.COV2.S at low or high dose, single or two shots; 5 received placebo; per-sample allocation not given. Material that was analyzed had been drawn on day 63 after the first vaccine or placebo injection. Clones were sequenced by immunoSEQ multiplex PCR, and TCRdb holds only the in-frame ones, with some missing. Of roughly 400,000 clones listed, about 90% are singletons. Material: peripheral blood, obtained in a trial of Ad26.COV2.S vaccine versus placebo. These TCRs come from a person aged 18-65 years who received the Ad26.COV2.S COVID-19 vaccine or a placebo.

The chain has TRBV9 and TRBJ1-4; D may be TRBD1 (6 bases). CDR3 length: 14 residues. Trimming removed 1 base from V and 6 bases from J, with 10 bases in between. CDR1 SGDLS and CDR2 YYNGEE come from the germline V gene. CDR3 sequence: CASSVRDKDEKLFF. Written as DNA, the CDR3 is TGTGCCAGCAGCGTACGGGACAAGGATGAAAAACTGTTTTTT.

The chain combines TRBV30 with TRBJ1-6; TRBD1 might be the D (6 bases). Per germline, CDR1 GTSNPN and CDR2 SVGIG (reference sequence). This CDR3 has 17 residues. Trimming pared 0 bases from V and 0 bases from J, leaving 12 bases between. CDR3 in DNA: TGTGCCTGGAGTGTACCCGACAGGAGCTCCTATAATTCACCCCTCCACTTT. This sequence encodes CAWSVPDRSSYNSPLHF.

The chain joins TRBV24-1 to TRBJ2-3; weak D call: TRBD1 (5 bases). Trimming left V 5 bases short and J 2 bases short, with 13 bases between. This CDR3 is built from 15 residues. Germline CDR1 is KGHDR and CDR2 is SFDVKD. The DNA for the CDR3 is TGTGCCACCAGTGGGGGCACACGGATCACAGATACGCAGTATTTT. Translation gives CATSGGTRITDTQYF.

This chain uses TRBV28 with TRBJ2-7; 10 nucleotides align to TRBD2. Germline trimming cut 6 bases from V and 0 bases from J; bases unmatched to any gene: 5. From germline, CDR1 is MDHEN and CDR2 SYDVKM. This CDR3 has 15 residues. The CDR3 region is CASSPRTSGSYEQYF. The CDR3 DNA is TGTGCCAGCAGCCCAAGGACTAGCGGCTCCTACGAGCAGTACTTC.

For the CDR3, the DNA is TGTGCCAGCAGCGCCGGACTAGCGGGGATATACAATGAGCAGTTCTTC. Its protein is CASSAGLAGIYNEQFF. The chain uses TRBV5-6 and TRBJ2-1; 12 bases align to TRBD2. The CDR3 length is 16 residues. The trim removed 4 bases at V and 4 bases at J, leaving 6 bases unmatched. Germline-derived CDR1 and CDR2 are SGHDT and YYEEEE. Together with reference TRBV5-6 and TRBJ2-1, the CDR3 gives the full variable domain: DAGVTQSPTHLIKTRGQQVTLRCSPKSGHDTVSWYQQALGQGPQFIFQYYEEEERQRGNFPDRFSGHQFPNYSSELNVNALLLGDSALYLCASSAGLAGIYNEQFFGPGTRLTVL.

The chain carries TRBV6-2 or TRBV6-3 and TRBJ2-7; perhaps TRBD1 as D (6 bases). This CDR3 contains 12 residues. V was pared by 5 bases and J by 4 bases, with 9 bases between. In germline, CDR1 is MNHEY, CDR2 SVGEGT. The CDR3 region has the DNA TGTGCCAGCAGTCAACAGGGTTACGAGCAGTACTTC. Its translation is CASSQQGYEQYF.

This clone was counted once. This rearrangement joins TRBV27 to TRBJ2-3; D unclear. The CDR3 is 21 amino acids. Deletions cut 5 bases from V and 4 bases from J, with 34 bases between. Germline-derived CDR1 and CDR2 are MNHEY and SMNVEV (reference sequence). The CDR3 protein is CASSPELRFVTDGRTSDTQYF. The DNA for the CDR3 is TGTGCCAGCAGTCCAGAACTAAGGTTTGTCACAGATGGAAGAACATCAGATACGCAGTATTTT.

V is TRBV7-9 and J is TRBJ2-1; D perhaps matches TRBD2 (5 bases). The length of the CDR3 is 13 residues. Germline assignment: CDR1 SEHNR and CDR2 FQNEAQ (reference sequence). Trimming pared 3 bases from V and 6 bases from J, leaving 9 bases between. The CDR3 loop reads CASSFGVGNEQFF. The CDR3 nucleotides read TGTGCCAGCAGCTTCGGGGTTGGCAATGAGCAGTTCTTC.

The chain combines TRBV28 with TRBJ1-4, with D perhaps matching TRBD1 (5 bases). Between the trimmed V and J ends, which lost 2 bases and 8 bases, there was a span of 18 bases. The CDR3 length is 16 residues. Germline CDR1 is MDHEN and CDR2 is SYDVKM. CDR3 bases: TGTGCCAGCAGTTTAGGGACCCTGTCAAGGTCCGAAAAACTGTTTTTT. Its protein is CASSLGTLSRSEKLFF. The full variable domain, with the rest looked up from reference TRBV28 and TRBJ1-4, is DVKVTQSSRYLVKRTGEKVFLECVQDMDHENMFWYRQDPGLGLRLIYFSYDVKMKEKGDIPEGYSVSREKKERFSLILESASTNQTSMYLCASSLGTLSRSEKLFFGSGTQLSVL.

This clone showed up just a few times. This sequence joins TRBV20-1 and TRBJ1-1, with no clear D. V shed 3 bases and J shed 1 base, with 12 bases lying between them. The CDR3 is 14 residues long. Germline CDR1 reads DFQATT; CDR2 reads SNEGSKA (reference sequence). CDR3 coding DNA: TGCAGTGCTAGTGTTGGACTGACGAACACTGAAGCTTTCTTT. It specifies CSASVGLTNTEAFF.

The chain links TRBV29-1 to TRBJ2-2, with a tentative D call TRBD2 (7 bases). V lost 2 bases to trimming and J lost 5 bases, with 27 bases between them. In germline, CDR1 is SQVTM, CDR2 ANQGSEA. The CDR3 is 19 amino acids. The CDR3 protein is CSVERGGWEPPPVTGELFF. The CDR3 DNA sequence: TGCAGCGTTGAAAGGGGGGGATGGGAACCGCCTCCCGTGACCGGGGAGCTGTTTTTT.

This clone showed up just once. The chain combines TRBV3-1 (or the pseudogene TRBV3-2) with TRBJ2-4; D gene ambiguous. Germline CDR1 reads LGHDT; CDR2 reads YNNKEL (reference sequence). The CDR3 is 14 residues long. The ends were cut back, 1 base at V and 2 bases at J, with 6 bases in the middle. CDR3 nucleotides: TGTGCCAGCAGCCAAGGGTACTCCAAAAACATTCAGTACTTC. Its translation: CASSQGYSKNIQYF.

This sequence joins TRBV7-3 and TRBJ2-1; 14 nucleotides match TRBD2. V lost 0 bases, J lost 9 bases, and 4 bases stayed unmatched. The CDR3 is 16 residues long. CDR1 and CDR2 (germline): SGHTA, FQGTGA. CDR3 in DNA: TGTGCCAGCAGCTTAACGGGACTAGCGGGAGACGGTGAGCAGTTCTTC. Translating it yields CASSLTGLAGDGEQFF.

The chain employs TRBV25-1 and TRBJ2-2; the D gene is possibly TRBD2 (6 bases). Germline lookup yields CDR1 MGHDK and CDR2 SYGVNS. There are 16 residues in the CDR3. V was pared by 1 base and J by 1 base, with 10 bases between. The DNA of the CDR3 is TGTGCCAGCAGTGAATCCCTAGCGAGGAACACCGGGGAGCTGTTTTTT. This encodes CASSESLARNTGELFF.

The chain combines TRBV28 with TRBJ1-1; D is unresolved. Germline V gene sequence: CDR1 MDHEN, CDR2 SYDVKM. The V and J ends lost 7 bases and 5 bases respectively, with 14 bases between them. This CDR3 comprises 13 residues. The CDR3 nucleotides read TGTGCCAGCACCACTCCCCTAGGGACTGAAGCTTTCTTT. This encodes CASTTPLGTEAFF.

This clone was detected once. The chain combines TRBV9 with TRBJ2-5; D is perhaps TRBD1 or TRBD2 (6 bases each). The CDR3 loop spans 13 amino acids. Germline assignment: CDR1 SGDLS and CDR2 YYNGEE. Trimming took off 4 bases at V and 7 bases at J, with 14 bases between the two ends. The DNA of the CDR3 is TGTGCCAGCAGCCGGCAGGGGCGGGGGACCCAGTACTTC. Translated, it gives CASSRQGRGTQYF.

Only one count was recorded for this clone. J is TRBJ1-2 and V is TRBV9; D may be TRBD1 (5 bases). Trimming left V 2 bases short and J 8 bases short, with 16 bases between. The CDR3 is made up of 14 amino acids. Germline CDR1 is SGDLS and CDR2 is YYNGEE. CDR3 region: CASSVKGTSGGYTF. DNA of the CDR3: TGTGCCAGCAGCGTCAAGGGGACCTCTGGGGGCTACACCTTC.

CDR3 sequence (DNA): TGCGCCAGCAGGTCTACGGGGGCCCAGAGATACAATGAGCAGTTCTTC. It yields the protein CASRSTGAQRYNEQFF. The chain carries TRBV5-1 and TRBJ2-1, with D perhaps being TRBD1 or TRBD2 (6 bases each). Germline assignment: CDR1 SGHRS and CDR2 YFSETQ. The CDR3 sequence is 16 residues long. The V end was cut by 5 bases, the J end by 4 bases, with 19 bases between.

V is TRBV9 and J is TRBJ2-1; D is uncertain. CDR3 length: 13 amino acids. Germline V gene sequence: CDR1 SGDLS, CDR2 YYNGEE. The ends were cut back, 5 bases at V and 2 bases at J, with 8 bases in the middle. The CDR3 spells CASRSSTYNEQFF. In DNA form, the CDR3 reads TGTGCCAGCAGGTCGTCAACCTACAATGAGCAGTTCTTC.